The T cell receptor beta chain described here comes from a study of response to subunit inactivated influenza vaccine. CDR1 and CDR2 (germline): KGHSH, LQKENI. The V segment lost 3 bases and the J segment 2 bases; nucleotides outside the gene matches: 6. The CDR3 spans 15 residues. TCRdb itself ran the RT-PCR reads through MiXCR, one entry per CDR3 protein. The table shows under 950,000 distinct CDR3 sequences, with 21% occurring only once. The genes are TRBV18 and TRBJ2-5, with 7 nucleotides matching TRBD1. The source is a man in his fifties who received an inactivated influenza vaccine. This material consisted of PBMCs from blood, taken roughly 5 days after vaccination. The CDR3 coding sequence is TGTGCCAGCTCACCGACAGGGATTTCACAAGAGACCCAGTACTTC. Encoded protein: CASSPTGISQETQYF.